This entry lists 21 T cell receptor beta chains sequenced from one sample in a study of blood T cells in healthy people across ages. Primers used in a second PCR of about 6 to 11 cycles were a sample-barcoded 5' primer and a J-beta primer mix. TCRdb re-derived calls from the 5' RACE reads in MiXCR, one entry per CDR3 protein. The sample consists of more than 700,000 distinct CDR3 sequences, 53% of them appearing once. Sequences were obtained from blood. The receptors here all came from a man at least 80 years old in good health.

A few counts support this clonotype. The CDR3 is CASGDGNTEAFF. CDR3 DNA sequence: TGCGCCAGCGGCGACGGGAACACTGAAGCTTTCTTT. The chain employs TRBV5-1 and TRBJ1-1; D unresolved. CDR1 is SGHRS and CDR2 is YFSETQ in the germline V gene. CDR3 length: 12 residues. V lost 7 bases and J 1 base, leaving 8 bases between the germline ends.

The V gene is TRBV18, the J gene TRBJ2-6; the match to TRBD2 covers 7 bases. Trimming took 1 base from V and 0 from J; bases not matched to a gene: 6. This CDR3 contains 18 residues. Germline values: CDR1 KGHSH, CDR2 LQKENI. The CDR3 coding sequence is TGTGCCAGCTCACCACGCCTAGCGGAGATCTCTGGGGCCAACGTCCTGACTTTC. Translated, it gives CASSPRLAEISGANVLTF.

At least ten counts were recorded for this clonotype. The chain links TRBV25-1 to TRBJ2-5; D perhaps matches TRBD2 (6 bases). The CDR3 runs to 14 residues. The V end was cut by 4 bases, the J end by 3 bases, with 12 bases between. CDR1 and CDR2 (germline): MGHDK, SYGVNS. The CDR3 region is CASSAPSAKETQYF. For the CDR3, the DNA is TGTGCCAGCAGTGCGCCTAGCGCCAAAGAGACCCAGTACTTC.

The genes are TRBV29-1 and TRBJ2-1, with 9 bases that match TRBD2. The CDR3 consists of 15 residues. Germline V gene data show CDR1 as SQVTM and CDR2 as ANQGSEA. J gave up 4 bases and V 6 bases, and 10 bases lay outside the gene matches. CDR3 DNA: TGCAGCGTCTGTAGCGGGAGTGGGTATTACAATGAGCAGTTCTTC. It codes for CSVCSGSGYYNEQFF.

The V and J genes are TRBV15 and TRBJ2-1; D possibly corresponds to TRBD2 (5 bases). The CDR3 is made up of 15 amino acids. Looked up from germline, CDR1 is LNHNV and CDR2 is YYDKDF (reference sequence). V gave up 5 bases and J gave up 2 bases, with 13 bases separating them. The CDR3 sequence is CATSSGGSPYNEQFF. The CDR3 DNA reads TGTGCCACCAGCTCCGGAGGTAGCCCCTACAATGAGCAGTTCTTC.

This sequence joins TRBV10-3 and TRBJ2-5; 10 nucleotides agree with TRBD1. Looked up from germline, CDR1 is ENHRY and CDR2 is SYGVKD. The V and J ends lost 6 bases and 5 bases, in that order; junction bases with no gene match: 6. This CDR3 region has 14 residues. DNA of the CDR3: TGTGCCATCAGAAACGGACAGGGGGGCGAGACCCAGTACTTC. Translating gives CAIRNGQGGETQYF.

This chain uses TRBV6-5 with TRBJ1-5, with 7 positions matching TRBD1. CDR1 MNHEY and CDR2 SVGAGI come from the germline V gene. The ends lost 2 bases at V and 9 bases at J; junction bases unmatched: 4. The CDR3 covers 13 residues. CDR3 DNA sequence: TGTGCCAGCAGTTACGACAGGGTTTCGCCCCAGCATTTT. It is translated as CASSYDRVSPQHF.

The rearrangement uses TRBV10-3 and TRBJ2-1, with D perhaps TRBD1 (6 bases). The CDR3 has 13 amino acids. V lost 7 bases and J lost 5, with 12 bases in between. Germline V CDR1 and CDR2: ENHRY, SYGVKD. CDR3 coding DNA: TGTGCCATCAATACGGGACAAAACAATGAGCAGTTCTTC. Protein product: CAINTGQNNEQFF.

The V gene is TRBV29-1, the J gene TRBJ1-2; possibly TRBD1 for D (5 bases). CDR1 and CDR2 (germline): SQVTM, ANQGSEA. The ends were cut back, 2 bases at V and 2 bases at J, with 21 bases in the middle. The CDR3 extends over 17 amino acids. The CDR3 is CSVEQGNRITSNYGYTF. DNA of the CDR3: TGCAGCGTTGAACAGGGAAATAGGATTACCAGCAACTATGGCTACACCTTC.

The chain uses TRBV15 and TRBJ1-5; D is undetermined. The V gene's germline CDR1 is LNHNV and CDR2 YYDKDF (reference sequence). V shed 5 bases and J shed 10 bases, with 15 bases lying between them. The CDR3 is made up of 13 amino acids. The CDR3 DNA reads TGTGCCACCAGCCCTAGGTCCGTCAGCCCCCAGCATTTT. This codes for CATSPRSVSPQHF.

This clonotype was counted only a few times. This chain connects TRBV5-1 to TRBJ2-5; 7 bases line up with TRBD1. The V gene end was trimmed by 4 bases and the J gene end by 4 bases; junction bases not matched to a gene: 7. Germline V lookup: CDR1 SGHRS, CDR2 YFSETQ. The CDR3 has 14 amino acids. CDR3 nucleotide sequence: TGCGCCAGCAGCCCGACAGGGTGGGGAGAGACCCAGTACTTC. This codes for CASSPTGWGETQYF.

The chain recombines TRBV3-1 with TRBJ1-4; 8 bases are shared with TRBD1. The CDR3 loop spans 16 amino acids. Germline V gene data show CDR1 as LGHDT and CDR2 as YNNKEL (reference sequence). The ends lost 8 bases at V and 2 bases at J; junction bases unmatched: 10. Here the CDR3 DNA reads TGTGCCAGCTTAGCTGGACAGGGAGGGACTAATGAAAAACTGTTTTTT. Residues: CASLAGQGGTNEKLFF.

The gene calls are TRBV30 and TRBJ2-4; D is unresolved. The DNA end is a closer match to TRBJ2-7, so the J assignment may be wrong. The CDR3 sequence is 12 residues long. The germline V gene has CDR1 GTSNPN and CDR2 SVGIG (reference sequence). The CDR3 nucleotides read TGTGCCTGGAGTTTAGTCTTCGGCGAGCAGTACTTC. Translated: CAWSLVFGEQYF.

The chain joins TRBV10-3 to TRBJ1-6; D uncertain. V lost 3 bases, J lost 10 bases, and 7 bases lay in between. There are 12 residues in the CDR3. Germline CDR1 reads ENHRY; CDR2 reads SYGVKD. In nucleotides, the CDR3 is TGTGCCATCAGTGAAACGGGCTCACCCCTCCACTTT. It specifies CAISETGSPLHF.

This chain connects TRBV7-9 to TRBJ1-1, with TRBD1 as a possible D gene (6 bases). The CDR3 loop spans 13 amino acids. From germline, CDR1 is SEHNR and CDR2 FQNEAQ (reference sequence). The ends were cut back, 5 bases at V and 9 bases at J, with 16 bases in the middle. The CDR3 is CASSPVQGGQAFF. The CDR3 DNA follows: TGTGCCAGCAGCCCAGTACAGGGAGGCCAAGCTTTCTTT. The full variable domain, with the rest looked up from reference TRBV7-9 and TRBJ1-1, is DTGVSQNPRHKITKRGQNVTFRCDPISEHNRLYWYRQTLGQGPEFLTYFQNEAQLEKSRLLSDRFSAERPKGSFSTLEIQRTEQGDSAMYLCASSPVQGGQAFFGQGTRLTVV.

The chain employs TRBV4-2 and TRBJ2-5, with a possible D match to TRBD2 (6 bases). Germline V gives CDR1 LGHNA, CDR2 YNFKEQ. The CDR3 is 15 amino acids. Trimming shortened V by 4 bases and J by 4 bases, and 16 bases separated the two germline ends. This CDR3 is CASSPQTGVGETQYF. The CDR3 DNA follows: TGTGCCAGCAGCCCCCAAACGGGAGTGGGAGAGACCCAGTACTTC.

This clonotype was seen a few times. The chain links TRBV5-1 to TRBJ2-1; D may be TRBD2 (6 bases). Trimming took off 3 bases at V and 0 bases at J, with 16 bases between the two ends. Germline V CDR1 and CDR2: SGHRS, YFSETQ. CDR3 length: 17 residues. CDR3 coding DNA: TGCGCCAGCAGCTGGGGACCGGCGCGGGGCTCCTACAATGAGCAGTTCTTC. This translates into CASSWGPARGSYNEQFF.

The J gene is TRBJ1-6, the V gene TRBV12-3 or TRBV12-4; unclear D gene. The CDR3 has 14 amino acids. Trimming shortened V by 1 base and J by 8 bases, and 9 bases separated the two germline ends. This CDR3 is CASSLGVPYSPLHF. The CDR3 DNA follows: TGTGCCAGCAGTTTAGGAGTCCCCTATTCACCCCTCCACTTT.

This clonotype has only a few counts. This rearrangement joins TRBV20-1 to TRBJ2-4, with unresolved D. The V and J ends lost 3 bases and 13 bases respectively, with 13 bases between them. Germline CDR1 and CDR2: DFQATT and SNEGSKA (reference sequence). CDR3 length: 11 residues. The CDR3 loop is CSASVGGRQYF. The CDR3 DNA follows: TGCAGTGCTAGTGTGGGCGGTCGGCAGTACTTC.

In this sample, this clonotype turned up once. The chain is built from TRBV6-1 and TRBJ1-2; tentative D call: TRBD1 (5 bases). This CDR3 comprises 18 residues. V was clipped by 7 bases and J by 0 bases, with 24 bases between them. Germline-derived CDR1 and CDR2 are MNHNS and SASEGT. CDR3 sequence: CASTMGLGKGSPNYGYTF. In nucleotides, the CDR3 is TGTGCCAGCACCATGGGGCTAGGAAAGGGTTCCCCTAACTATGGCTACACCTTC.

This clonotype was picked up many times. The V gene is TRBV7-2, the J gene TRBJ2-3; TRBD2 matches 9 bases. Germline V lookup: CDR1 SGHTA, CDR2 FQGNSA. The CDR3 runs 17 residues. With 4 bases clipped from V and 5 bases from J, the junction kept 13 bases outside the gene matches. The CDR3 spells CASSYLAGAGGGDTQYF. DNA for the CDR3: TGTGCCAGCAGCTATTTAGCGGGAGCGGGAGGTGGAGATACGCAGTATTTT.